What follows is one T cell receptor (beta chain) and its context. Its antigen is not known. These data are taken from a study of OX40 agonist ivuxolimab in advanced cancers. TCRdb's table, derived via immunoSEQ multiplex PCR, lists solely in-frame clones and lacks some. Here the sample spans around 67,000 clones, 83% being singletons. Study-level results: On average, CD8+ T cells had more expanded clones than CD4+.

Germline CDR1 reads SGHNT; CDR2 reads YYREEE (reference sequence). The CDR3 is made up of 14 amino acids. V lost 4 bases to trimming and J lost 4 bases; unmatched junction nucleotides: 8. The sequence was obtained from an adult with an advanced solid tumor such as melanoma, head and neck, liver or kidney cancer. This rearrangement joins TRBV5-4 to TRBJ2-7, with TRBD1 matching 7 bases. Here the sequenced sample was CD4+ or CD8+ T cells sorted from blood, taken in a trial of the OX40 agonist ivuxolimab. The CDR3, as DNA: TGTGCCAGCAGCCCTAGACAGGGATGGTACGAGCAGTACTTC. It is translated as CASSPRQGWYEQYF.